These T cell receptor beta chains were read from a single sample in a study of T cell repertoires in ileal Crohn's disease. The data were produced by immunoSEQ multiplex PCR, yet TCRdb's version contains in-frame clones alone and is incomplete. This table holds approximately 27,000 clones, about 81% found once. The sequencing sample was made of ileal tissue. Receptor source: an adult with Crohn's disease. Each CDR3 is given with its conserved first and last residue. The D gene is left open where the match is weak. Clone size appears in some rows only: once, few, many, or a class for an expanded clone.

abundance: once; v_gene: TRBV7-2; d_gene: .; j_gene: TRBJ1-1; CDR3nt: TGTGCCAGCAGCCCGATAGGGGGGGCTGAAGCTTTCTTT; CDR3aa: CASSPIGGAEAFF
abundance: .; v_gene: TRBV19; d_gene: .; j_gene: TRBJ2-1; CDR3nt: TGTGCCAGTAGTATCTTGACAGGGACTAATGAGCAGTTCTTC; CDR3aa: CASSILTGTNEQFF
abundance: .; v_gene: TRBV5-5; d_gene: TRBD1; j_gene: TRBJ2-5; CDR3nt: TGTGCCAGCAGCTTGTGGGGACAGGGCACAGAGACCCAGTACTTC; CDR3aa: CASSLWGQGTETQYF
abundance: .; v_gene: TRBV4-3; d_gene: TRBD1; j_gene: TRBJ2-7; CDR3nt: TGCGCCAGCAGCCAAGCGGACAGGGCATCACCCTACGAGCAGTACTTC; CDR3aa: CASSQADRASPYEQYF
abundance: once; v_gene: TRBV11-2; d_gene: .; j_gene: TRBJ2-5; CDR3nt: TGTGCCAGCAGCCCGGGACTGTTGTTGGAGACCCAGTACTTC; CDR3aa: CASSPGLLLETQYF
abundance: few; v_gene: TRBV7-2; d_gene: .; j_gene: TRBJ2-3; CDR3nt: TGTGCCAGCAGCTTACAGGTGGCAGATACGCAGTATTTT; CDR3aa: CASSLQVADTQYF
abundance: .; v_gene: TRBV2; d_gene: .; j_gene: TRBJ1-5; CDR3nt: .; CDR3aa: CASSTSTGGNQPQHF
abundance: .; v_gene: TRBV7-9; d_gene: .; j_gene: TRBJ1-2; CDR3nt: TGTGCCAGCAGCTGGACAGCCGATGGTAACTATGGCTACACCTTC; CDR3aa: CASSWTADGNYGYTF
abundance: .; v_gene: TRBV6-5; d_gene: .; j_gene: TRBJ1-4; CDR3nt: TGTGCCAGCAGTCGACAGAGACCCTTTAATGAAAAACTGTTTTTT; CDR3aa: CASSRQRPFNEKLFF
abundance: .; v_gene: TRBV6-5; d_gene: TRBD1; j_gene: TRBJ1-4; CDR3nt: TGTGCCAGCAGTTACTCGACAGGGATCGGGGAAAAACTGTTTTTT; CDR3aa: CASSYSTGIGEKLFF
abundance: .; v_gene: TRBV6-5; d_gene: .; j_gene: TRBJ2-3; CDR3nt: TGTGCCAGCAGTACATACCGGGGGGATACGCAGTATTTT; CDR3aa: CASSTYRGDTQYF
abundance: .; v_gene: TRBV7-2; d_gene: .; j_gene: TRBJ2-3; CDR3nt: TGTGCCAGCAGCTTAGGCGGGGCCCTCACAGATACGCAGTATTTT; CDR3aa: CASSLGGALTDTQYF
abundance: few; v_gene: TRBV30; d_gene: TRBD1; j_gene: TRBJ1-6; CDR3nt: TGTGCCTGGAGTAGGAGGGGGCTGTATTCACCCCTCCACTTT; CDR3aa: CAWSRRGLYSPLHF
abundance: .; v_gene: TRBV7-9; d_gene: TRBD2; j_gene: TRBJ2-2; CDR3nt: TGTGCCAGCAGGCCTGGACTAGCGGGGGGCACCGGGGAGCTGTTTTTT; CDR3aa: CASRPGLAGGTGELFF